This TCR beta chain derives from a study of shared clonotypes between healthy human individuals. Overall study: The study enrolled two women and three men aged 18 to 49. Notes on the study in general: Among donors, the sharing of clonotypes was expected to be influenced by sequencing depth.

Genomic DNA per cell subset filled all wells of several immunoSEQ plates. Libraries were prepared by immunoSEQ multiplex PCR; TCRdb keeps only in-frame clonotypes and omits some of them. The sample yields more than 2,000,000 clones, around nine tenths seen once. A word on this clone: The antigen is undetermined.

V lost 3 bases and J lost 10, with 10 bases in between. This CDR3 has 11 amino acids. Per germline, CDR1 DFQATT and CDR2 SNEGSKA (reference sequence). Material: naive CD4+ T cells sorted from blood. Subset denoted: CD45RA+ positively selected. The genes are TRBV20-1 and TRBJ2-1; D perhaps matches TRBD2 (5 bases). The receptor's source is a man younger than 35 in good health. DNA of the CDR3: TGCAGTGCTAGTCCCCGCGGGGAGCAGTTCTTC. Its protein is CSASPRGEQFF.